These 4 T cell receptor beta chains originate from one sample sequenced in a study of metastatic and nonmetastatic thyroid tumors. Via MiXCR, TCRdb re-called the PCR reads. Among 35,000 to 50,000 clones, around 16% were seen once, and the ten largest hold around 9.9%. Among the patients, none had received any treatment before thyroid surgery. The source material was tumor tissue. Receptors were obtained from a female donor with papillary thyroid cancer or a benign thyroid nodule (not recorded which). Some clones in this sample may be carry-over from other donors' samples.

This clone was observed a handful of times. One end of the junction does not line up with germline, which may come from a read error. Other DNA sequences in this specimen translate into the identical CDR3. This sequence joins TRBV19 and TRBJ2-3; D unclear. CDR1 and CDR2 (germline): LNHDA, SQIVND (reference sequence). The CDR3 is made up of 15 amino acids. The CDR3 reads CASSIFGSSTDTQYF. CDR3 nucleotides: TGCGCCAGTAGTATTTTTGGCAGCAGCACAGATACTCAGTATTTT.

V gene TRBV5-1 combines with J gene TRBJ2-5; 8 nucleotides match TRBD1. The CDR3 length is 15 residues. V lost 5 bases to trimming and J lost 5 bases; unmatched junction nucleotides: 11. Germline V CDR1 and CDR2: SGHRS, YFSETQ. Here the CDR3 reads CASSSAQGAWETQYF. The CDR3 DNA reads as TGCGCCAGCAGTTCGGCCCAGGGGGCTTGGGAGACCCAGTACTTC. Together with reference TRBV5-1 and TRBJ2-5, the CDR3 gives the full variable domain: KAGVTQTPRYLIKTRGQQVTLSCSPISGHRSVSWYQQTPGQGLQFLFEYFSETQRNKGNFPGRFSGRQFSNSRSEMNVSTLELGDSALYLCASSSAQGAWETQYFGPGTRLLVL.

This clone was recorded a few times. This may arise from a read error, as a much more abundant clone is one base away. The chain employs TRBV10-1 and TRBJ2-4; tentative D call: TRBD2 (5 bases). The length of the CDR3 is 14 residues. Germline lookup yields CDR1 WNHNN and CDR2 SYGVQD (reference sequence). The CDR3 loop reads CASSEYGNENIQHF. CDR3 in DNA: TGCGCCAGCAGTGAGTACGGGAACGAAAACATTCAGCACTTC.

This clone was recorded at least ten times. The chain uses TRBV11-1 and TRBJ1-2, with 10 bases identical to TRBD1. The CDR3 is 17 residues long. Germline assignment: CDR1 SGHAT and CDR2 FQDESV (reference sequence). Trimming at V came to 5 bases and at J to 0 bases, leaving 9 bases not matched to a gene. DNA for the CDR3: TGTGCCAGCAGCCCGACAGGGGGCTCGAGTCCTAACTATGGCTACACCTTC. Translated, it gives CASSPTGGSSPNYGYTF. The variable domain in full, completed from reference TRBV11-1 and TRBJ1-2, reads EAEVAQSPRYKITEKSQAVAFWCDPISGHATLYWYRQILGQGPELLVQFQDESVVDDSQLPKDRFSAERLKGVDSTLKIQPAELGDSAMYLCASSPTGGSSPNYGYTFGSGTRLTVV.